Listed here is a single TCR beta chain. The antigen remains unidentified. After removal of 11 bases from V and 6 bases from J, the junction contained 18 bases not matched to a gene. Germline V gene sequence: CDR1 MDHEN, CDR2 SYDVKM. The CDR3 runs 15 residues. The sample is drawn from a study of CD8 T cells in ankylosing spondylitis. Quantitative molecular-barcoded 5'-RACE generated the TCR beta libraries. MiXCR was run by TCRdb on the 5' RACE reads, yielding one entry per CDR3 protein. The table lists around 480,000 distinct CDR3 sequences, 17% of them singletons. Findings and caveats of the study: Disease-linked clones proved CD8+ and comparatively uncommon in peripheral blood. About 8 highly homologous variants made up a TCR beta motif, and this motif appeared characteristic of ankylosing spondylitis blood.

Material for sequencing was blood, either unsorted or a sorted T cell fraction (not recorded which). The sequence was obtained from a male donor with ankylosing spondylitis. The chain couples TRBV28 to TRBJ1-1; the match to TRBD1 covers 7 bases. CDR3 DNA sequence: TGTGCCGGCCAACAGGGACAGCTGGGGAATGCTGAAGCTTTCTTT. This encodes CAGQQGQLGNAEAFF.